The rows below give T cell receptor beta chains drawn from one sample of a study of cytomegalovirus exposure and HLA in healthy donors. Generated by immunoSEQ multiplex PCR, the TCRdb table keeps only in-frame clones and is missing some. The sample has approximately 140,000 clones; 77% are singletons. The sample consisted of PBMCs. The source is a woman between 50 and 59 years old in good health and CMV-seronegative. CDR3s include the opening cysteine and the closing phenylalanine or tryptophan. D genes are given only for firm matches.

d_call v_call cdr3_aa
TRBD2 TRBV7-2 CASSTGLAGGNEQFF
. TRBV7-9 CASGVGGSTEAFF
TRBD1 TRBV10-2 CASSESDRGGNQPQHF
. TRBV10-1 CASRGDGGGNQPQHF
. TRBV10-3 CAISSQGSDNSPLHF
TRBD1 TRBV2 CASSAGTGDQPQHF
. TRBV11-2 CASSPERDTIQYF
. TRBV2 CASSGQGEQYF
. TRBV25-1 CASGGSSTYSYGYTF
TRBD1 TRBV27 CASSLSPRQGGPTDTQYF
. TRBV25-1 CASSKSAGAGNTIYF
. TRBV2 CATNSLQGSGYTF
. TRBV5-4 CASSLAGADTQYF
. TRBV5-1 CASSLGGGSNTEAFF
. TRBV30 CAWSVSGGGSTDTQYF
. TRBV7-2 CASSLVLVNSPLHF
. TRBV30 CAWSVLTENSPLHF
TRBD1 TRBV5-6 CASSPTGQGYYGYTF
TRBD1 TRBV25-1 CASSGGGWETQYF
. TRBV5-1 CASSIGGIGTDTQYF
TRBD1 TRBV6-6 CASSYGTGYGTEAFF
. TRBV11-2 CASSSTREMEKLFF
. TRBV28 CASSLALGEHSPLHF
. TRBV4-1 CASSQDRAGANNEQFF
. TRBV5-1 CASSRRGGDQPQHF
. TRBV4-1 CASSQDAGYTIYF
. TRBV5-8 CASRRGLGPYNEQFF
. TRBV5-1 CASSKTGGSYEQYF
TRBD1 TRBV19 CASRLTGGRFYGYTF
TRBD1 TRBV28 CASSSYPQGRGYGYTF
TRBD2 TRBV7-3 CASSPGLAGALLKQYF
TRBD1 TRBV6-5 CASKAGTAEAFF
TRBD1 TRBV7-9 CASTSTGAQSDSPLHF
TRBD1 TRBV2 CASSFIPGGVGGYTF
TRBD2 TRBV7-9 CASSLKRGPSSYEQYF
. TRBV19 CASRSRSLNSNQPQHF
TRBD1 TRBV5-1 CASSLGRDRVYEQYF
TRBD1 TRBV27 CASRPRGRGSPLHF
TRBD2 TRBV30 CAWSVWASGGALETQYF
. TRBV6-5 CASKGSGGYEQYF
TRBD1 TRBV5-6 CASSLGGTGGYEQYF
. TRBV5-6 CASSWGGSGEKLFF
. TRBV21-1 CASSKTGGIENTEAFF
TRBD2 TRBV7-9 CASSLALAGGQTGELFF
. TRBV20-1 CSLQALGGYTF
. TRBV4-1 CASSATGLNTEAFF
. TRBV29-1 CSVANQFSGTPKIHF
. TRBV4-2 CASSQERDNQETQYF
. TRBV6-1 CASSPSGTNYEQYF
. TRBV4-3 CASSQEDDNRYNEQFF
. TRBV4-3 CASSHLSSSGNTIYF
. TRBV15 CATSRDLGVRGTDTQYF
TRBD1 TRBV7-2 CASSFRTGGDQPQHF
. TRBV2 CASRAVDWTKPQHF
TRBD1 TRBV30 CAWSVDRVSVHEKLFF